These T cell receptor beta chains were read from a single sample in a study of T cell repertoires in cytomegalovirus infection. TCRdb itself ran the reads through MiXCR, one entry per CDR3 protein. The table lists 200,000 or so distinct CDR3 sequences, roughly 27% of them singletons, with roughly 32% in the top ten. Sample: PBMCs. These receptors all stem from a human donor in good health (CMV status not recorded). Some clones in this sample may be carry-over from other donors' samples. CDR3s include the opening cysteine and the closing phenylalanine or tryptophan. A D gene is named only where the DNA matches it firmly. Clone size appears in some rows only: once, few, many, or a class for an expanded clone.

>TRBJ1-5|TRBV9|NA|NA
TGTGCCAGCAGCGTAGACGGCAGGGGATCCCAGCCCCAGCATTTT
CASSVDGRGSQPQHF
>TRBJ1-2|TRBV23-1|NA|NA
TGCGCCAGCAGTCAATCGAGCAGGGAAATCTATGGCTACACCTTC
CASSQSSREIYGYTF
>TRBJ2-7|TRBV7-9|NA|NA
TGTGCCAGCAGCGGTGGGGCCTACGAGCAGTACTTC
CASSGGAYEQYF
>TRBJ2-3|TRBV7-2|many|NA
TGTGCCAGCAGCTTAGCCGACGGTAGCACAGATACGCAGTATTTT
CASSLADGSTDTQYF
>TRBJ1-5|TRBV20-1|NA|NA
TGCAGTGCTAGAGATCAAAAGGGGGGCGATTTTCAGCCCCAGCATTTT
CSARDQKGGDFQPQHF
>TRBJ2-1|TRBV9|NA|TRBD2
TGTGCCAGCAGCGTATCCAGTGCGGGGGGGTCCTACAATGAGCAGTTCTTC
CASSVSSAGGSYNEQFF
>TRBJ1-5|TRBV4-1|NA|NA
TGCGCCAGCAGCCAAGAGGCCGACGGATCTGATCAGCCCCAGCATTTT
CASSQEADGSDQPQHF
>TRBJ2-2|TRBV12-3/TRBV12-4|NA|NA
TGTGCCAGCAGATTCCAGCCCGGGGAGCTGTTTTTT
CASRFQPGELFF
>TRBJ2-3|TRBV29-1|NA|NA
TGCAGCGGAAGGGGGGGAGATACGCAGTATTTT
CSGRGGDTQYF
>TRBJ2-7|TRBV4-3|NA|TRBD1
TGCGCCAGCAGCCAAGGGACAGGGGGCTCCTACGAGCAGTACTTC
CASSQGTGGSYEQYF
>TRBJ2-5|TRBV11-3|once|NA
TGTGCCAGCAGCTTTGGTCCTGCCGGGACCCAGTACTTC
CASSFGPAGTQYF
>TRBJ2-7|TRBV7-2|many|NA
TGTGCCAGCAGCTTAGGGCCGACAGAAAACTACGAGCAGTACTTC
CASSLGPTENYEQYF
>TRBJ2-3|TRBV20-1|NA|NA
TGCAGTGCTAGAGATCTAGGGAGCGGGACAGATACGCAGTATTTT
CSARDLGSGTDTQYF
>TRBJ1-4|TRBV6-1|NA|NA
TGTGCCAGCAGCGGAGGGAATAATGAAAAACTGTTTTTT
CASSGGNNEKLFF
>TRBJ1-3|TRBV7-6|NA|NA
TGTGCCAGCAGCTTATATGGGGGGCAAGTAACTGGAAACACCATATATTTT
CASSLYGGQVTGNTIYF
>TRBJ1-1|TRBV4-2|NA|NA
TGTGCCAGCAGCCCTTCTTCGGGGCAGAACACTGAAGCTTTCTTT
CASSPSSGQNTEAFF
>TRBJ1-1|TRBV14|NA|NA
TGTGCCAGCAGCCTCAAGTTTAGGGGCTACACTGAAGCTTTCTTT
CASSLKFRGYTEAFF
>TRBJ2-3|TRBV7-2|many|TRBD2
TGTGCCAGCAGCCCGACTAGCGGGGGGGCCGGCACAGATACGCAGTATTTT
CASSPTSGGAGTDTQYF
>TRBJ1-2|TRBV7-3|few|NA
TGTGCCAGCAGCGAATCGGCGGGAAACTATGGCTACACCTTC
CASSESAGNYGYTF
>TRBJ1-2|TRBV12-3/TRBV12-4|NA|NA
TGTGCCAGCACAGCGCCCGGGAGCTATGGCTACACCTTC
CASTAPGSYGYTF
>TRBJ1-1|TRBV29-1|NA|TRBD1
TGCAGCGTTCTAGACAGGGTGCGACCTGAAGCTTTCTTT
CSVLDRVRPEAFF
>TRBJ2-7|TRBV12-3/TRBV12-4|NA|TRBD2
TGTGCCAGCAGTTTCGACGGGGGGGAATCCGAGCAGTACTTC
CASSFDGGESEQYF